The 21 T cell receptor beta chains below come from one sample, sequenced in a study of molecular identifiers for immune sequencing clone quantification. TCRdb re-called the PCR reads with MiXCR, one entry per CDR3 protein. Here the sample spans approximately 590,000 distinct CDR3 sequences, roughly 27% being singletons. The sample taken for sequencing was naive CD8+ T cells from blood, with Jurkat cell RNA spiked in. Described subset: FACS-sorted CD8+CD4-CCR7+CD45RA+ naive T cells. These receptors were collected from a human donor in good health. Some libraries in this study had Jurkat cell RNA spiked in.

The table lists this clonotype with many counts. The chain joins TRBV11-2 to TRBJ2-3, with 9 bases that match TRBD2. CDR1 SGHAT and CDR2 FQNNGV come from the germline V gene. The CDR3 runs to 17 residues. The trim removed 1 base at V and 2 bases at J, leaving 7 bases unmatched. The CDR3 DNA reads TGTGCCAGCAGCTTAGGGGTAGCGGGGGCGTACACAGATACGCAGTATTTT. Protein product: CASSLGVAGAYTDTQYF.

The chain has TRBV6-5 and TRBJ2-3; D uncertain. The J call may be in error: the DNA end matches TRBJ1-5 better. This CDR3 is 16 amino acids long. Germline V gene sequence: CDR1 MNHEY, CDR2 SVGAGI. CDR3 region: CASSYSLAGVRDTQHF. DNA for the CDR3: TGTGCCAGCAGTTACTCTCTAGCGGGAGTCCGGGATACGCAGCATTTT.

This clonotype was observed many times. The genes are TRBV7-9 and TRBJ2-5; D possibly corresponds to TRBD1 (5 bases). CDR1 and CDR2 from the germline V gene are SEHNR and FQNEAQ (reference sequence). The V end lost 4 bases, the J end lost 2 bases, and 11 bases lay between the germline ends. The CDR3 spans 14 residues. The chain's CDR3 is CASSSGAGQETQYF. In DNA, the CDR3 is TGTGCCAGCAGCTCGGGCGCAGGGCAAGAGACCCAGTACTTC.

Worth noting for this clonotype: A much larger clone differs from this one at a single base, so this may be a read error. V gene TRBV5-3 combines with J gene TRBJ2-7; TRBD1 aligns across 9 bases. TRBV5-3 is sorted into the ORF group, with uncertain function. J was trimmed by 3 bases and V by 8 bases; bases with no gene match: 9. The CDR3 has 14 amino acids. This CDR3 is CASNYGQGNYEQYF. The CDR3 region has the DNA TGTGCCAGCAACTACGGACAGGGGAACTACGAGCAGTACTTC.

V usage is TRBV5-1 and J usage is TRBJ2-7, with a tentative D call TRBD2 (6 bases). The CDR3 has 14 residues. Germline V gene lookup returns CDR1 SGHRS and CDR2 YFSETQ. Trimming removed 2 bases from V and 7 bases from J, with 16 bases in between. Here the CDR3 DNA reads TGCGCCAGCAGCTTTTTGGGAGGACTTGAGGAGCAGTACTTC. Protein sequence: CASSFLGGLEEQYF.

Ten or more counts support this clonotype. The genes are TRBV20-1 and TRBJ2-7; 9 bases match TRBD1. V lost 5 bases to trimming and J lost 4 bases; unmatched junction nucleotides: 6. There are 13 residues in the CDR3. CDR1 and CDR2 from the germline V gene are DFQATT and SNEGSKA (reference sequence). The CDR3 is CSAPLDRGYEQYF. CDR3 in DNA: TGCAGTGCTCCTCTGGACAGGGGTTACGAGCAGTACTTC.

As to this clonotype: A read error may be the cause here, since a much bigger clone is one base away. The genes are TRBV10-3 and TRBJ2-3; D is perhaps TRBD1 or TRBD2 (5 bases each). The germline gives CDR1 ENHRY, CDR2 SYGVKD. V lost 0 bases to trimming and J lost 3 bases, with 13 bases between them. The CDR3 is 16 amino acids. The CDR3: CAISESMTEGTDTQYF. CDR3 sequence (DNA): TGTGCCATCAGTGAGTCGATGACCGAGGGGACAGATACGCAGTATTTT.

The chain is built from TRBV7-9 and TRBJ2-3; 9 nucleotides match TRBD1. Germline CDR1 reads SEHNR; CDR2 reads FQNEAQ (reference sequence). This CDR3 spans 14 amino acids. The V gene end was trimmed by 8 bases and the J gene end by 3 bases; junction bases not matched to a gene: 6. The CDR3 DNA reads as TGTGCCAGCGGCACGGGACAGGGAACAGATACGCAGTATTTT. This translates into CASGTGQGTDTQYF.

In this sample, this clonotype turned up a few times. V usage is TRBV6-2 or TRBV6-3 and J usage is TRBJ2-5, with D perhaps TRBD1 (6 bases). Germline CDR1 reads MNHEY; CDR2 reads SVGEGT. V was trimmed by 5 bases and J by 1 base, leaving 14 bases between them. There are 15 residues in the CDR3. The DNA for the CDR3 is TGTGCCAGCAGTCTCGTTTCAGGGGCCCAAGAGACCCAGTACTTC. Its protein is CASSLVSGAQETQYF.

This clonotype was found a few times. V and J are TRBV12-5 and TRBJ1-4; TRBD1 agrees at 11 bases. Per the germline V gene, CDR1 is LGHNT and CDR2 is FRNRAP. There are 18 residues in the CDR3. The junction had 8 bases not matched to a gene; V was cut back by 5 bases and J by 0 bases. The CDR3 loop is CASGAAPGQGATNEKLFF. The CDR3 DNA sequence: TGTGCTAGTGGTGCCGCCCCGGGACAGGGGGCAACTAATGAAAAACTGTTTTTT.

As concerns this clonotype: This may arise from a read error, as a much more abundant clone is one base away. The V and J genes are TRBV4-3 and TRBJ2-7; D gene uncertain. Per the germline V gene, CDR1 is LGHNA and CDR2 is YSLEER. The CDR3 length is 14 residues. The CDR3 protein is CASSQGLVSYAQYF. CDR3 DNA sequence: TGCGCCAGCAGCCAAGGACTGGTCTCCTACGCGCAGTACTTC.

In its sample, this clonotype was seen many times. The chain joins TRBV6-1 to TRBJ1-5, with 7 bases that match TRBD1. Germline CDR1 and CDR2: MNHNS and SASEGT. The CDR3 runs 16 residues. V dropped 1 base and J dropped 2; count of bases not matched to a gene: 5. The CDR3 bases are TGTGCCAGCAGTGAAGACAGGGGCTTAGGCAATCAGCCCCAGCATTTT. This translates into CASSEDRGLGNQPQHF.

This clonotype was found a few times. This sequence joins TRBV4-1 and TRBJ2-7; D is undetermined. V was cut by 4 bases and J by 3 bases, with 16 bases left in between. Per the germline V gene, CDR1 is MGHRA and CDR2 is YSYEKL. The CDR3 length is 15 residues. CDR3 residues: CASSPRTPNDYEQYF. CDR3 nucleotide sequence: TGCGCCAGCAGCCCGCGGACCCCCAACGACTACGAGCAGTACTTC.

The chain is built from TRBV20-1 and TRBJ2-2; 8 bases are a match to TRBD2. The CDR3 is 16 amino acids. Trimming at V came to 4 bases and at J to 0 bases, leaving 7 bases not matched to a gene. The germline gives CDR1 DFQATT, CDR2 SNEGSKA (reference sequence). The CDR3 DNA follows: TGCAGTGCTAAGCACGCGGGGGGATCGAACACCGGGGAGCTGTTTTTT. Protein sequence: CSAKHAGGSNTGELFF.

There are many counts of this clonotype. The V gene is TRBV4-2, the J gene TRBJ2-7; no definite D call. The V end lost 3 bases, the J end lost 0 bases, and 15 bases lay between the germline ends. Per the germline V gene, CDR1 is LGHNA and CDR2 is YNFKEQ. The CDR3 totals 16 residues. CDR3 loop: CASSQEQRPSSYEQYF. The CDR3 coding sequence is TGTGCCAGCAGCCAGGAACAGAGACCGAGCTCCTACGAGCAGTACTTC.

V and J are TRBV4-2 and TRBJ1-1; D uncertain. Looked up from germline, CDR1 is LGHNA and CDR2 is YNFKEQ. This CDR3 spans 15 amino acids. V was clipped by 1 base and J by 4 bases, with 13 bases between them. Here the CDR3 reads CASSQVVAWGTEAFF. The CDR3 nucleotides are TGTGCCAGCAGCCAAGTCGTCGCCTGGGGCACTGAAGCTTTCTTT.

This clonotype has just a few counts. The V gene is TRBV9, the J gene TRBJ1-2; possible D gene TRBD1, 6 bases. The CDR3 length is 15 residues. Trimming removed 4 bases from V and 8 bases from J, with 21 bases in between. The germline CDR1 and CDR2 sequences are SGDLS and YYNGEE. The DNA for the CDR3 is TGTGCCAGCAGCTTCGCGGACAGTCTCTTTGAGGGCTACACCTTC. It yields the protein CASSFADSLFEGYTF.

This clonotype was seen many times. The rearrangement uses TRBV6-2 or TRBV6-3 and TRBJ2-7; D may be TRBD1 or TRBD2 (5 bases each). The CDR3 sequence is 14 residues long. Trimming took off 2 bases at V and 7 bases at J, with 15 bases between the two ends. CDR1 is MNHEY, CDR2 SVGEGT, per germline. The CDR3 DNA is TGTGCCAGCAGTTACGGGGGAGTCACGGGTGAGCAGTACTTC. It specifies CASSYGGVTGEQYF.

The table lists this clonotype with a few counts. This rearrangement joins TRBV1 to TRBJ2-7; TRBD1 reflects the table's D call only, with no check against the DNA. TRBV1 is a listed pseudogene. CDR3 length: 14 residues. The CDR3 protein is CTSRGTGILYEQYF. The CDR3 DNA sequence: TGCACCAGCAGAGGGACAGGGATTTTGTACGAGCAGTACTTC.

The table lists this clonotype with many counts. This chain links TRBV27 with TRBJ2-6; D uncertain. Germline V gives CDR1 MNHEY, CDR2 SMNVEV (reference sequence). The CDR3 has 14 amino acids. Trimming took off 6 bases at V and 0 bases at J, with 6 bases between the two ends. For the CDR3, the DNA is TGTGCCAGCAGAGGAACCTCTGGGGCCAACGTCCTGACTTTC. It translates to CASRGTSGANVLTF.

V is TRBV13 and J is TRBJ1-2; 7 nucleotides line up with TRBD1. J gave up 4 bases and V 3 bases, and 8 bases lay outside the gene matches. The CDR3 length is 15 residues. The germline V gene encodes CDR1 PRHDT and CDR2 FYEKMQ (reference sequence). The CDR3 is CASSLTGCAGYGYTF. Here the CDR3 DNA reads TGTGCCAGCAGCTTGACAGGGTGCGCGGGCTATGGCTACACCTTC. Full variable domain (rest looked up from reference TRBV13 and TRBJ1-2): AAGVIQSPRHLIKEKRETATLKCYPIPRHDTVYWYQQGPGQDPQFLISFYEKMQSDKGSIPDRFSAQQFSDYHSELNMSSLELGDSALYFCASSLTGCAGYGYTFGSGTRLTVV.